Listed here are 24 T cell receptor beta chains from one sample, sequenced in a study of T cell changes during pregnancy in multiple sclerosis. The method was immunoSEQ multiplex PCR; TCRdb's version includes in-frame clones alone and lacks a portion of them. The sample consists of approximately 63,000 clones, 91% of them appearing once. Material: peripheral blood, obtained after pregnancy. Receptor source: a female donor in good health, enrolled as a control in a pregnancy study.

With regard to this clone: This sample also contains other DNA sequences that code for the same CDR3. For the CDR3, the DNA is TGTGCCAGCAGCGTAGTCCCAGGGAACACTGAAGCTTTCTTT. As protein: CASSVVPGNTEAFF. The chain joins TRBV9 to TRBJ1-1; no clear D gene. The CDR3 runs to 14 residues. The germline V gene encodes CDR1 SGDLS and CDR2 YYNGEE. V was clipped by 0 bases and J by 1 base, with 7 bases between them.

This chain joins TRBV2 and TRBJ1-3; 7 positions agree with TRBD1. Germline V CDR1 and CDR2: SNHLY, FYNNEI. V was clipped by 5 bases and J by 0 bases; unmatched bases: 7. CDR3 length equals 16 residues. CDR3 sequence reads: CASSFGQAISGNTIYF. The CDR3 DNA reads TGTGCCAGCAGTTTCGGACAGGCGATCTCTGGAAACACCATATATTTT. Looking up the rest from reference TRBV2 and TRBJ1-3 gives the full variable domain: EPEVTQTPSHQVTQMGQEVILRCVPISNHLYFYWYRQILGQKVEFLVSFYNNEISEKSEIFDDQFSVERPDGSNFTLKIRSTKLEDSAMYFCASSFGQAISGNTIYFGEGSWLTVV.

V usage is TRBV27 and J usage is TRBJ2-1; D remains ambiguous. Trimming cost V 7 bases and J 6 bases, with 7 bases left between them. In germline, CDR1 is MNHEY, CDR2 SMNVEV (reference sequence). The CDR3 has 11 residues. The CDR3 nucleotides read TGTGCCAGCACCCTCGGCAATGAGCAGTTCTTC. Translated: CASTLGNEQFF.

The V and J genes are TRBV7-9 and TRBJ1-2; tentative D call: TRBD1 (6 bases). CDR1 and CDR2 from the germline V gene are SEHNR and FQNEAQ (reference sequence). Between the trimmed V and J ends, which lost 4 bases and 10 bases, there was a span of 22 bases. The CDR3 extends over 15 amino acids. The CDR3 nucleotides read TGTGCCAGCAGCTCCCCCCTGGCGCAGGGGAACGTCTACACCTTC. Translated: CASSSPLAQGNVYTF.

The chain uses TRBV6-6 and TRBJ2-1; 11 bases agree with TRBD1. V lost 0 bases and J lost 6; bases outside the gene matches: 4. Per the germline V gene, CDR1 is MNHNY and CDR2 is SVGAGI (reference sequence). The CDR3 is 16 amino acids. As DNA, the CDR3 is TGTGCCAGCAGTTACTCATGGGACAGGGGGAGCAATGAGCAGTTCTTC. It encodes CASSYSWDRGSNEQFF.

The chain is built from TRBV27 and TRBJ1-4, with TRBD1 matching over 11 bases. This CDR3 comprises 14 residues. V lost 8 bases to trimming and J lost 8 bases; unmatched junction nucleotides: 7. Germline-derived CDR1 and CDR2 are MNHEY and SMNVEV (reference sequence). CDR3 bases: TGTGCCAGCGGACAGGGGGCCGGGGGGGAAAAACTGTTTTTT. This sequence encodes CASGQGAGGEKLFF.

The CDR3 DNA follows: TGTGCCAGCAGCCCCCGAACAACGCCAAGGAGGGGAGTCTATGGCTACACCTTC. Translation: CASSPRTTPRRGVYGYTF. The chain links TRBV7-2 to TRBJ1-2; the D gene is possibly TRBD1 (5 bases). The germline CDR1 and CDR2 sequences are SGHTA and FQGNSA. The germline V and J ends were trimmed by 5 bases and 4 bases, with 26 bases remaining between them. The CDR3 covers 18 residues.

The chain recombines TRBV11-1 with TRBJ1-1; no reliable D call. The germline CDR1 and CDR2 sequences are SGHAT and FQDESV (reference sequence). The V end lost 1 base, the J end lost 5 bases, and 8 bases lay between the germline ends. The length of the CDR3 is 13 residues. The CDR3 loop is CASSLGTGTEAFF. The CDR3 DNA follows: TGTGCCAGCAGCTTAGGGACTGGTACTGAAGCTTTCTTT.

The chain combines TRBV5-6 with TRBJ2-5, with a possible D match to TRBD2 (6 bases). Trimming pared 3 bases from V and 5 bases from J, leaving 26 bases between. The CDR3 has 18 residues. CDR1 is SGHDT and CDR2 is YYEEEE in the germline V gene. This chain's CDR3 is CASSWGSGLVGPGETQYF. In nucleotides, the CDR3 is TGTGCCAGCAGCTGGGGGTCGGGACTGGTGGGGCCAGGGGAGACCCAGTACTTC.

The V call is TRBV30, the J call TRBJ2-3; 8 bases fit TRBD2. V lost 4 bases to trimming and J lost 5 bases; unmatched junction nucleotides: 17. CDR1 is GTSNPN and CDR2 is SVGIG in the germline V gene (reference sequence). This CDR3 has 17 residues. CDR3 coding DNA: TGTGCCTGGAATCTCGAAGTCGGGGGGGCTGGTGGAGATACGCAGTATTTT. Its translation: CAWNLEVGGAGGDTQYF.

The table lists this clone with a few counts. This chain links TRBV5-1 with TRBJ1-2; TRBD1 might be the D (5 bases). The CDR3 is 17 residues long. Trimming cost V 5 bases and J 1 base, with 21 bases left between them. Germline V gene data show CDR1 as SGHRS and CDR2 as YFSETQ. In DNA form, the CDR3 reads TGCGCCAGCAGACCAGATTTCTTAAAGGGGCTTAACTATGGCTACACCTTC. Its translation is CASRPDFLKGLNYGYTF.

CDR3 coding DNA: TGTGCCAGCAGCCAGACAATGGGGTATCGCACCTTGGGGCGTTGCTCCTATAATTCACCCCTCCACTTT. Protein sequence: CASSQTMGYRTLGRCSYNSPLHF. The rearrangement uses TRBV4-2 and TRBJ1-6; D is possibly TRBD1 (5 bases). There are 23 residues in the CDR3. V shed 3 bases and J shed 0 bases, with 30 bases lying between them. Germline V lookup: CDR1 LGHNA, CDR2 YNFKEQ.

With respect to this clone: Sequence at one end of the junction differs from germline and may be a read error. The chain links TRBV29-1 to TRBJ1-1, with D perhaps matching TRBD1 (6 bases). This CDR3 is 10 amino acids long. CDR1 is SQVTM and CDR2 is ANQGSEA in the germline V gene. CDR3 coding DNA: TGTGGGGGCGCGAACACTGAAGCTTTCTTT. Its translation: CGGANTEAFF.

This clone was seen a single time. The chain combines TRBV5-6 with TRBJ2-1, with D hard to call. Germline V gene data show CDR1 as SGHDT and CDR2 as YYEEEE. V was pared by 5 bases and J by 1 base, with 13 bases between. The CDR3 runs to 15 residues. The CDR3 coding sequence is TGTGCCAGCAGGAACTTCGGGTTATCCTACAATGAGCAGTTCTTC. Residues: CASRNFGLSYNEQFF.

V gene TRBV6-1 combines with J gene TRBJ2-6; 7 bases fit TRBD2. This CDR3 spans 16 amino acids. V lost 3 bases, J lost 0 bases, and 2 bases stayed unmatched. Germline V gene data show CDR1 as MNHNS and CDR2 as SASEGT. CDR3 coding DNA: TGTGCCAGCAGTGATTCGGGAGGCTCTGGGGCCAACGTCCTGACTTTC. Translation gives CASSDSGGSGANVLTF.

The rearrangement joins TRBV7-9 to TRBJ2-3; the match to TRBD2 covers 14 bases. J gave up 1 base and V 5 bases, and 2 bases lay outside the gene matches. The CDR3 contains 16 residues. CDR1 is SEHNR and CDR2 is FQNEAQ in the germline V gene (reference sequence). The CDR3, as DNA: TGTGCCAGCAGCAGACTAGCGGGGGGGGGCACAGATACGCAGTATTTT. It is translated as CASSRLAGGGTDTQYF.

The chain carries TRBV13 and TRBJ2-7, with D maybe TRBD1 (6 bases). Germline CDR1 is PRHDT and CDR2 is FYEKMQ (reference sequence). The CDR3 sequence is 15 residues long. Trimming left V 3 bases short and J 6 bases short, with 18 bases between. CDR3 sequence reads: CASSFEGQPLFEQYF. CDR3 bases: TGTGCCAGCAGCTTCGAGGGACAACCCTTGTTCGAGCAGTACTTC. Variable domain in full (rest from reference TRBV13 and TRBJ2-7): AAGVIQSPRHLIKEKRETATLKCYPIPRHDTVYWYQQGPGQDPQFLISFYEKMQSDKGSIPDRFSAQQFSDYHSELNMSSLELGDSALYFCASSFEGQPLFEQYFGPGTRLTVT.

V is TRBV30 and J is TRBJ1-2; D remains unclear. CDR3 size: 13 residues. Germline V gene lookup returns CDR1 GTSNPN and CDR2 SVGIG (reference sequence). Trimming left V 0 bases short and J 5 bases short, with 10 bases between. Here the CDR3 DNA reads TGTGCCTGGAGTGTTTTTGCAGATTATGGCTACACCTTC. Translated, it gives CAWSVFADYGYTF. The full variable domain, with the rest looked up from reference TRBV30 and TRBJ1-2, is SQTIHQWPATLVQPVGSPLSLECTVEGTSNPNLYWYRQAAGRGLQLLFYSVGIGQISSEVPQNLSASRPQDRQFILSSKKLLLSDSGFYLCAWSVFADYGYTFGSGTRLTVV.

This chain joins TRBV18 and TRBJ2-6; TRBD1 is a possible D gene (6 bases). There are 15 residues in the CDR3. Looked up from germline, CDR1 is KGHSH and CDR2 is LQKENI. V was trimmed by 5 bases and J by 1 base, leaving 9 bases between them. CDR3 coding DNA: TGTGCCAGCTCAATCACAGGGTCTGGGGCCAACGTCCTGACTTTC. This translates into CASSITGSGANVLTF. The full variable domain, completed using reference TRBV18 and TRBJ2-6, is NAGVMQNPRHLVRRRGQEARLRCSPMKGHSHVYWYRQLPEEGLKFMVYLQKENIIDESGMPKERFSAEFPKEGPSILRIQQVVRGDSAAYFCASSITGSGANVLTFGAGSRLTVL.

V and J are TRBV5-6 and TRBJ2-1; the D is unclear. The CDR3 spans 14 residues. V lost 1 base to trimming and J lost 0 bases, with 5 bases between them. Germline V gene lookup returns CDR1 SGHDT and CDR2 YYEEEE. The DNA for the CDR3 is TGTGCCAGCAGCTTGTCTTTCTCCTACAATGAGCAGTTCTTC. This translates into CASSLSFSYNEQFF. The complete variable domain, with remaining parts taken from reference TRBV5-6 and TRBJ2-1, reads DAGVTQSPTHLIKTRGQQVTLRCSPKSGHDTVSWYQQALGQGPQFIFQYYEEEERQRGNFPDRFSGHQFPNYSSELNVNALLLGDSALYLCASSLSFSYNEQFFGPGTRLTVL.

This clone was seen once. CDR3 residues: CASSPVDRGDTQYF. CDR3 DNA: TGCGCCAGCTCGCCTGTGGACAGGGGTGATACGCAGTATTTT. V is TRBV4-3 and J is TRBJ2-3; 9 bases fit TRBD1. This CDR3 is 14 amino acids long. Per the germline V gene, CDR1 is LGHNA and CDR2 is YSLEER. V was pared by 8 bases and J by 6 bases, with 9 bases of the junction left unmatched.

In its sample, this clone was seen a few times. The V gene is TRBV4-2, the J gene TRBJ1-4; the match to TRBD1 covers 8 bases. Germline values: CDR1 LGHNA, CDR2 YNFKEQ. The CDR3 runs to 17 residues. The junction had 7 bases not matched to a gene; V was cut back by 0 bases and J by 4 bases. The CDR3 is CASSQDLVGQDNEKLFF. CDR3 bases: TGTGCCAGCAGCCAAGATTTAGTGGGACAGGATAATGAAAAACTGTTTTTT.

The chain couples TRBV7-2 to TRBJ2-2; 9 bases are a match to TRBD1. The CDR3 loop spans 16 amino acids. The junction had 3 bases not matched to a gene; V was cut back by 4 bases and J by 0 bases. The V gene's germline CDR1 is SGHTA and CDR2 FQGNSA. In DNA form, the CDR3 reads TGTGCCAGCAGCTCGGGACAGGGAGCGAACACCGGGGAGCTGTTTTTT. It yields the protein CASSSGQGANTGELFF.

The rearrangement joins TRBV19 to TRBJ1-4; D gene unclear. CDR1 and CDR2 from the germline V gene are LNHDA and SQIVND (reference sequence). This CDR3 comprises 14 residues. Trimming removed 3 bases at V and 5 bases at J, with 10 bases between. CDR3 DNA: TGTGCCAGTAGTATTCAACAGACGAATGAAAAACTGTTTTTT. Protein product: CASSIQQTNEKLFF.